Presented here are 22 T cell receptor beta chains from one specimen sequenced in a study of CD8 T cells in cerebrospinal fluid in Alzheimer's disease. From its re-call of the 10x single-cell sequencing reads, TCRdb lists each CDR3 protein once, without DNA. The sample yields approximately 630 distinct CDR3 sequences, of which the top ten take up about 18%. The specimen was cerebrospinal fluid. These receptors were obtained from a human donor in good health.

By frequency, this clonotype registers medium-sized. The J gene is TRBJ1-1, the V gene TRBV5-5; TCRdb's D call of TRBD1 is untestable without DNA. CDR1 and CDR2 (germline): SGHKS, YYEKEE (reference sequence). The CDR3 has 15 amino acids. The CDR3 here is CASSVEWTGSTEAFF.

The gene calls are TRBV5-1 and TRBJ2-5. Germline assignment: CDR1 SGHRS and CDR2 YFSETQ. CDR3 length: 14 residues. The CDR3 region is CASSESRNPETQYF.

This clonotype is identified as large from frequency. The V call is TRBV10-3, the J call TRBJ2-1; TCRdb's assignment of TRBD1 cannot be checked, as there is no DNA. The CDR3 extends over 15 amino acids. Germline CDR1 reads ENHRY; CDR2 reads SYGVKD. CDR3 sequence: CAISVRTGGNNEQFF.

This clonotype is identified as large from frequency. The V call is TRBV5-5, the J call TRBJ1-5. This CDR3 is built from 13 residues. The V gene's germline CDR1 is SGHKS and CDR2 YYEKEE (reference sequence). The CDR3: CASSFTDNQPQHF.

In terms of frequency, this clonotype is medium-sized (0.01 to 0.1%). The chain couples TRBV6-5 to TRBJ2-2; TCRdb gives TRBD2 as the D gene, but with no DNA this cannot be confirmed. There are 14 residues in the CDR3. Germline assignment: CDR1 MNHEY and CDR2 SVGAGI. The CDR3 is CASSPLVGTGELFF.

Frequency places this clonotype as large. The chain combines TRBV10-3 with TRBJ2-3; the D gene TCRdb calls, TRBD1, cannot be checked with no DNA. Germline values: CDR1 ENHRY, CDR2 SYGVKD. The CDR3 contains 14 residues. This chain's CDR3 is CAIREPGGTDTQYF.

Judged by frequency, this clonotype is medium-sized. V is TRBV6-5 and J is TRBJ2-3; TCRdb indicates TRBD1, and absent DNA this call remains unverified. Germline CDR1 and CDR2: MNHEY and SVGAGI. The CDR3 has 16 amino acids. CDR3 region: CASSSLGGGGADTQYF.

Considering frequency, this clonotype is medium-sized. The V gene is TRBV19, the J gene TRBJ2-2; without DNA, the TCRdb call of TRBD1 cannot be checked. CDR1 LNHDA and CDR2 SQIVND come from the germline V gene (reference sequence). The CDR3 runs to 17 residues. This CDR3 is CASSNPRDRGHPGELFF.

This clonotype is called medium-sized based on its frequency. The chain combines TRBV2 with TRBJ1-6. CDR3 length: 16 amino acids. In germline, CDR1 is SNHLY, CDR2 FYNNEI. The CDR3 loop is CASSESAGRNNSPLHF.

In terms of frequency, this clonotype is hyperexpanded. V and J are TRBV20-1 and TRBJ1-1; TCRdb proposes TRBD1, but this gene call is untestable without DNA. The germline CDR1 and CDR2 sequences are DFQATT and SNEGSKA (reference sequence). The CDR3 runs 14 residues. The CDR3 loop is CSASLGHWNTEAFF.

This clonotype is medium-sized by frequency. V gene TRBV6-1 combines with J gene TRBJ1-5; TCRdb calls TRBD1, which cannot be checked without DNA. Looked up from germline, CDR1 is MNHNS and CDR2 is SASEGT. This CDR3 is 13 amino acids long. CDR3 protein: CASSAGGNQPQHF.

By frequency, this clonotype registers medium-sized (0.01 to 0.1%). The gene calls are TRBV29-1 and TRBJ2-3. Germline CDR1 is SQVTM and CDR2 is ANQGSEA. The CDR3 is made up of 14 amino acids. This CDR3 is CSADNRLVTDTQYF.

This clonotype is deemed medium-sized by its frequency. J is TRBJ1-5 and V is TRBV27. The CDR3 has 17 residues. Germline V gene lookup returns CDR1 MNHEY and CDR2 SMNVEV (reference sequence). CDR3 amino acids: CASSFVENRGVRQPQHF.

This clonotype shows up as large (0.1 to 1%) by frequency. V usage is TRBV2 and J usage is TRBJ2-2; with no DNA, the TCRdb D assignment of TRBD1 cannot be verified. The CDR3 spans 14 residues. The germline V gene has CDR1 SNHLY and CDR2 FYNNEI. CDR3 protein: CARGATTNTGELFF.

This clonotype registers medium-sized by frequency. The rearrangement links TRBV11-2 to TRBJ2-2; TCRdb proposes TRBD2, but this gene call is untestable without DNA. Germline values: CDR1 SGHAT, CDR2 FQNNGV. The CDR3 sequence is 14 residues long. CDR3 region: CASRVGGVTGELFF. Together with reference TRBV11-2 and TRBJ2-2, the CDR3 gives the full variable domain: EAGVAQSPRYKIIEKRQSVAFWCNPISGHATLYWYQQILGQGPKLLIQFQNNGVVDDSQLPKDRFSAERLKGVDSTLKIQPAKLEDSAVYLCASRVGGVTGELFFGEGSRLTVL.

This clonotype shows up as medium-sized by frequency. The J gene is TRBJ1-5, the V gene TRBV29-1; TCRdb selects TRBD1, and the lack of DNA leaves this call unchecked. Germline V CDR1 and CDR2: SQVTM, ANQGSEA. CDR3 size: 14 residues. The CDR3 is CSVSTGSSNQPQHF. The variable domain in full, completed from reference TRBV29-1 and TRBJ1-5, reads SAVISQKPSRDICQRGTSLTIQCQVDSQVTMMFWYRQQPGQSLTLIATANQGSEATYESGFVIDKFPISRPNLTFSTLTVSNMSPEDSSIYLCSVSTGSSNQPQHFGDGTRLSIL.

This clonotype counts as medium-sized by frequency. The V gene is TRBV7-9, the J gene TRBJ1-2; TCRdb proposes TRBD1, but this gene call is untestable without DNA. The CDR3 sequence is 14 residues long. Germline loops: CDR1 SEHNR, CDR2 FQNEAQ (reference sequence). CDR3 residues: CASSPPGQLEGYTF.

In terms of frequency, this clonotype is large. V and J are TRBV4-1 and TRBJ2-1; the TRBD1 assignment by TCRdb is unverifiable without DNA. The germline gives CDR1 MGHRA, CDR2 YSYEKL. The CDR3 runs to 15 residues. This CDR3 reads CASSPKTDRGNEQFF.

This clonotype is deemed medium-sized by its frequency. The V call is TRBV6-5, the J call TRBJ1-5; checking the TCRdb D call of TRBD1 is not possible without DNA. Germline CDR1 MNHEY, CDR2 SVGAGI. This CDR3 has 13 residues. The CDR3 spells CASSYGGGQPQHF.

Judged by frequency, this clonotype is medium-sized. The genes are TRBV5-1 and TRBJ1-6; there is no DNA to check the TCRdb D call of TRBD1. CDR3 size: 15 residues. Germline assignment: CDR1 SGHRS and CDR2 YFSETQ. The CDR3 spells CASSLGPGGYSPLHF.

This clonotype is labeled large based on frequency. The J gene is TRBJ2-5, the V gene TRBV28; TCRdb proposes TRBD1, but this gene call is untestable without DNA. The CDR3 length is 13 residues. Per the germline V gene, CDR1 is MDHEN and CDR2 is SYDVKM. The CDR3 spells CASSFLGGGTQYF. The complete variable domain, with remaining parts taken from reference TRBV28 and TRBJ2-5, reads DVKVTQSSRYLVKRTGEKVFLECVQDMDHENMFWYRQDPGLGLRLIYFSYDVKMKEKGDIPEGYSVSREKKERFSLILESASTNQTSMYLCASSFLGGGTQYFGPGTRLLVL.

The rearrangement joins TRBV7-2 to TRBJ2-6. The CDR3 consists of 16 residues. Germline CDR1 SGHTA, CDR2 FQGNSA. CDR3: CASSQDRSSGANVLTF. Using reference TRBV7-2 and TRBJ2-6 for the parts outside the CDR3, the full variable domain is GAGVSQSPSNKVTEKGKDVELRCDPISGHTALYWYRQSLGQGLEFLIYFQGNSAPDKSGLPSDRFSAERTGGSVSTLTIQRTQQEDSAVYLCASSQDRSSGANVLTFGAGSRLTVL.